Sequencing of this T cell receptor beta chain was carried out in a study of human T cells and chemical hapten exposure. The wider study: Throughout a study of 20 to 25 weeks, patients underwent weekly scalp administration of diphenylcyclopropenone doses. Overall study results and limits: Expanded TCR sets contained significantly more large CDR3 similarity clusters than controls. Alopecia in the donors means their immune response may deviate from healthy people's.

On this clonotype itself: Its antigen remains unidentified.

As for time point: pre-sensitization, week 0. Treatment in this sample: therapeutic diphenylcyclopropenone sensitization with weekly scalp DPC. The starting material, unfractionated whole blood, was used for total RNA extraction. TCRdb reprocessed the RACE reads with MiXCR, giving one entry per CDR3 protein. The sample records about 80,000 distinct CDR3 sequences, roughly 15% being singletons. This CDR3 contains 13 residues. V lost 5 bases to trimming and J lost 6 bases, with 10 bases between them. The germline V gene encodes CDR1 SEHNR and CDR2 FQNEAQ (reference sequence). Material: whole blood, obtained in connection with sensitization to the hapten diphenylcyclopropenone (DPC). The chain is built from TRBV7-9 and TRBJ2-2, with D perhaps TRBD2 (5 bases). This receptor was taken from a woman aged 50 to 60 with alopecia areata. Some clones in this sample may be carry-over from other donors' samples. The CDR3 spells CASSPSGAGELFF. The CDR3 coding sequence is TGTGCCAGCAGCCCCAGCGGCGCCGGGGAGCTGTTTTTT.